Shown below are 29 T cell receptor beta chains from a single sample sequenced in a study of control samples from healthy donors and cancer patients. Repertoires were generated with immunoSEQ multiplex PCR, while TCRdb's copy carries only in-frame clones and drops some. The sample includes over 100,000 clones, around 89% seen only once; the top ten take 3.4%. The sample was blood. The source is a middle-aged man in good health.

This sequence joins TRBV12-3 or TRBV12-4 and TRBJ1-5; D possibly corresponds to TRBD1 (5 bases). The CDR3 is 13 amino acids. Between the trimmed V and J ends, which lost 3 bases and 7 bases, there was a span of 10 bases. The CDR3 sequence is CASSLGGTQPQHF. For the CDR3, the DNA is TGTGCCAGCAGTTTGGGGGGAACGCAGCCCCAGCATTTT.

The rearrangement joins TRBV12-3 or TRBV12-4 to TRBJ2-5; D unclear. V was pared by 1 base and J by 1 base, with 4 bases between. This CDR3 comprises 13 residues. CDR3 DNA: TGTGCCAGCAGTTTAGGACGCCAAGAGACCCAGTACTTC. It is translated as CASSLGRQETQYF.

The J gene is TRBJ1-1, the V gene TRBV14; perhaps TRBD1 as D (5 bases). Germline-derived CDR1 and CDR2 are SGHDN and FVKESK. V was cut by 4 bases and J by 0 bases, with 6 bases left in between. The CDR3 covers 13 residues. The CDR3 loop reads CASSRQMNTEAFF. In nucleotides, the CDR3 is TGTGCCAGCAGCCGACAGATGAACACTGAAGCTTTCTTT.

This clone showed up just once. V gene TRBV25-1 combines with J gene TRBJ1-2; 8 bases line up with TRBD1. Germline loops: CDR1 MGHDK, CDR2 SYGVNS. Unmatched junction bases numbered 3, after V lost 5 bases and J lost 1 base. The CDR3 consists of 14 residues. CDR3 protein: CASSLQGVNYGYTF. CDR3 nucleotides: TGTGCCAGCAGTTTACAGGGGGTTAACTATGGCTACACCTTC.

V usage is TRBV9 and J usage is TRBJ2-5; D may be TRBD2 (6 bases). From germline, CDR1 is SGDLS and CDR2 YYNGEE. The CDR3 is 14 amino acids. V shed 0 bases and J shed 7 bases, with 13 bases lying between them. The DNA for the CDR3 is TGTGCCAGCAGCGTAGTAGGGGACTGGCGGACCCAGTACTTC. Its protein product is CASSVVGDWRTQYF.

This clone was seen a handful of times. This rearrangement joins TRBV6-6 to TRBJ1-5; 9 positions match TRBD1. CDR3 length: 17 residues. Germline-derived CDR1 and CDR2 are MNHNY and SVGAGI (reference sequence). V dropped 5 bases and J dropped 1; count of bases not matched to a gene: 9. CDR3 DNA sequence: TGTGCCAGCAGTCAACATCCCGGGACAGGGAGCAATCAGCCCCAGCATTTT. This translates into CASSQHPGTGSNQPQHF.

The chain uses TRBV27 and TRBJ1-5; D is unclear. The germline CDR1 and CDR2 sequences are MNHEY and SMNVEV (reference sequence). V was pared by 2 bases and J by 11 bases, with 13 bases between. The CDR3 loop spans 13 amino acids. The CDR3 spells CASSLAVGLTQHF. CDR3 DNA: TGTGCCAGCAGTTTAGCAGTCGGGTTGACCCAGCATTTT.

This clone was observed a handful of times. This sequence joins TRBV11-2 and TRBJ2-4; no reliable D call. V lost 2 bases, J lost 1 base, and 15 bases lay in between. Per germline, CDR1 SGHAT and CDR2 FQNNGV. There are 17 residues in the CDR3. CDR3 sequence reads: CASSLTHLGLAKNIQYF. In DNA, the CDR3 is TGTGCCAGCAGCTTAACCCACCTCGGGTTGGCCAAAAACATTCAGTACTTC.

The chain links TRBV13 to TRBJ1-3; D is possibly TRBD1 (5 bases). Looked up from germline, CDR1 is PRHDT and CDR2 is FYEKMQ (reference sequence). The CDR3 length is 15 residues. The V gene lost 0 bases and the J gene lost 2 bases, with 8 bases spanning the gap. The CDR3 protein is CASSLGGTAGNTIYF. The CDR3 coding sequence is TGTGCCAGCAGCTTAGGAGGGACGGCTGGAAACACCATATATTTT.

The V call is TRBV6-4, the J call TRBJ2-3, with D unresolved. Trimming shortened V by 0 bases and J by 1 base, and 5 bases separated the two germline ends. The CDR3 is 14 amino acids. Germline CDR1 MRHNA, CDR2 SNTAGT. The CDR3 region has the DNA TGTGCCAGCAGTGACTCGGTACGCACAGATACGCAGTATTTT. This codes for CASSDSVRTDTQYF.

This sequence joins TRBV27 and TRBJ1-1; D remains ambiguous. V lost 8 bases and J lost 0, with 10 bases in between. From germline, CDR1 is MNHEY and CDR2 SMNVEV (reference sequence). This CDR3 region has 13 residues. CDR3 region: CASGYNVNTEAFF. The DNA of the CDR3 is TGTGCCAGCGGATATAATGTGAACACTGAAGCTTTCTTT.

The gene calls are TRBV25-1 and TRBJ2-7; 9 bases agree with TRBD1. V lost 9 bases and J lost 4; bases outside the gene matches: 10. The CDR3 consists of 14 residues. The germline V gene encodes CDR1 MGHDK and CDR2 SYGVNS. The CDR3: CASRPGQGRYEQYF. DNA of the CDR3: TGTGCCAGTAGACCGGGACAGGGACGTTACGAGCAGTACTTC.

The chain combines TRBV18 with TRBJ2-7, with D maybe TRBD1 (5 bases). Germline CDR1 and CDR2: KGHSH and LQKENI. The CDR3 loop spans 16 amino acids. With 2 bases removed from V and 6 bases from J, the gap between germline ends came to 20 bases. This CDR3 is CASSPINRAQGLEQYF. CDR3 nucleotide sequence: TGTGCCAGCTCACCAATCAACCGGGCCCAGGGCCTCGAGCAGTACTTC.

This sequence joins TRBV15 and TRBJ1-5; 9 bases map to TRBD1. V trimming: 0 bases; J trimming: 6 bases; junction bases outside the gene matches: 9. CDR1 and CDR2 from the germline V gene are LNHNV and YYDKDF (reference sequence). This CDR3 comprises 17 residues. The CDR3 loop reads CATSRDLGTGRSQPQHF. DNA of the CDR3: TGTGCCACCAGCAGAGATCTGGGGACAGGGCGGTCTCAGCCCCAGCATTTT.

The chain links TRBV18 to TRBJ2-7; 7 nucleotides line up with TRBD1. Germline V gene data show CDR1 as KGHSH and CDR2 as LQKENI. Losses at the gene ends were 6 bases for V and 7 bases for J; bases not matched to a gene: 15. The CDR3 covers 15 residues. In nucleotides, the CDR3 is TGTGCCAGCTCCCAGCTTGAGGGGGCCTCTACAGAGCAGTACTTC. Amino acid sequence: CASSQLEGASTEQYF.

This sequence joins TRBV24-1 and TRBJ2-3, with 8 positions matching TRBD2. V trimming: 3 bases; J trimming: 2 bases; junction bases outside the gene matches: 3. Germline CDR1 is KGHDR and CDR2 is SFDVKD. The CDR3 has 15 residues. The CDR3 sequence: CATSDPGGPTDTQYF. The CDR3 DNA follows: TGTGCCACCAGTGATCCGGGGGGGCCCACAGATACGCAGTATTTT.

The chain employs TRBV7-9 and TRBJ2-7; a weak D match, TRBD1 (6 bases). Per the germline V gene, CDR1 is SEHNR and CDR2 is FQNEAQ (reference sequence). The CDR3 consists of 15 residues. Trimming cost V 5 bases and J 3 bases, with 17 bases left between them. The CDR3 loop reads CASSPLGGRGYEQYF. CDR3 coding DNA: TGTGCCAGCAGCCCGCTGGGTGGCAGGGGCTACGAGCAGTACTTC.

The V and J genes are TRBV4-2 and TRBJ2-7; 10 positions match TRBD1. This CDR3 comprises 14 residues. V was pared by 5 bases and J by 7 bases, with 8 bases of the junction left unmatched. Germline values: CDR1 LGHNA, CDR2 YNFKEQ. CDR3 nucleotide sequence: TGTGCCAGCAGCACCGGGACAGGGGCGGAGGAGCAGTACTTC. The encoded protein is CASSTGTGAEEQYF.

The J gene is TRBJ1-2, the V gene TRBV13; 12 positions match TRBD1. Losses at the gene ends were 4 bases for V and 7 bases for J; bases not matched to a gene: 7. Germline V lookup: CDR1 PRHDT, CDR2 FYEKMQ (reference sequence). CDR3 length: 15 amino acids. In nucleotides, the CDR3 is TGTGCCAGCAGCTGGCGGGACAGGGGGCTTTTTGGCTACACCTTC. Translation gives CASSWRDRGLFGYTF.

The V gene is TRBV6-5, the J gene TRBJ1-2, with 10 nucleotides matching TRBD1. Germline trimming cut 10 bases from V and 5 bases from J; bases unmatched to any gene: 7. The CDR3 is 13 residues long. CDR1 and CDR2 (germline): MNHEY, SVGAGI. The CDR3 region has the DNA TGTGCCATCAAGACAGGGGGCTATTATGGCTACACCTTC. This codes for CAIKTGGYYGYTF.

The chain links TRBV29-1 to TRBJ2-7, with D unclear. Trimming removed 3 bases at V and 5 bases at J, with 17 bases between. The CDR3 length is 14 residues. Germline V gives CDR1 SQVTM, CDR2 ANQGSEA. The CDR3 nucleotides are TGCAGCGTTGAGTCAGCCCTAGATGAACACGAGCAGTACTTC. Protein product: CSVESALDEHEQYF.

The chain combines TRBV7-9 with TRBJ1-1, with D perhaps matching TRBD1 (6 bases). Per germline, CDR1 SEHNR and CDR2 FQNEAQ (reference sequence). The V end was cut by 5 bases, the J end by 5 bases, with 18 bases between. The CDR3 length is 15 residues. Here the CDR3 DNA reads TGTGCCAGCAGCCTAAGCGGGGGCTTTATGACTGAAGCTTTCTTT. Its protein is CASSLSGGFMTEAFF.

This clone was recorded once. This rearrangement joins TRBV5-4 to TRBJ2-1, with D tentatively TRBD2 (6 bases). The ends were cut back, 1 base at V and 0 bases at J, with 8 bases in the middle. The V gene's germline CDR1 is SGHNT and CDR2 YYREEE (reference sequence). The CDR3 is 15 amino acids. CDR3 DNA sequence: TGTGCCAGCAGCTTGTTGCGGGGCTCCTACAATGAGCAGTTCTTC. Translated, it gives CASSLLRGSYNEQFF.

The V call is TRBV9, the J call TRBJ2-2, with 8 positions matching TRBD2. CDR3 length: 16 amino acids. Trimming removed 3 bases from V and 4 bases from J; junction bases left unmatched: 8. CDR1 SGDLS and CDR2 YYNGEE come from the germline V gene. As DNA, the CDR3 is TGTGCCAGCAGCGGTACGGGGGGGCCGGGCACCGGGGAGCTGTTTTTT. It codes for CASSGTGGPGTGELFF.

V is TRBV6-5 and J is TRBJ1-5; TRBD1 is a possible D gene (5 bases). Trimming stripped 6 bases from V and 1 base from J, with 13 bases between. Germline V gene sequence: CDR1 MNHEY, CDR2 SVGAGI. This CDR3 has 15 residues. CDR3 sequence (DNA): TGTGCCAGCAGCGCCGGGGCCCGGAGCAATCAGCCCCAGCATTTT. Translating it yields CASSAGARSNQPQHF.

The gene calls are TRBV6-2 or TRBV6-3 and TRBJ1-2; unclear D gene. V lost 2 bases, J lost 0 bases, and 13 bases lay in between. The V gene's germline CDR1 is MNHEY and CDR2 SVGEGT. The CDR3 consists of 16 residues. This CDR3 reads CASSYGGGAPNYGYTF. CDR3 DNA: TGTGCCAGCAGTTACGGAGGCGGCGCTCCTAACTATGGCTACACCTTC.

The J gene is TRBJ1-5, the V gene TRBV20-1; D remains ambiguous. Trimming stripped 3 bases from V and 2 bases from J, with 5 bases between. This CDR3 region has 12 residues. Germline V gives CDR1 DFQATT, CDR2 SNEGSKA (reference sequence). Here the CDR3 reads CSASSGNQPQHF. Here the CDR3 DNA reads TGCAGTGCTAGTAGCGGCAATCAGCCCCAGCATTTT.

CDR3 in amino acids: CASSARDSTDTQYF. In DNA, the CDR3 is TGCGCCAGCAGCGCCCGGGACAGCACAGATACGCAGTATTTT. V gene TRBV5-1 combines with J gene TRBJ2-3, with D perhaps TRBD1 or TRBD2 (5 bases each). Trimming cost V 4 bases and J 0 bases, with 9 bases left between them. The CDR3 has 14 residues. Per germline, CDR1 SGHRS and CDR2 YFSETQ.

V gene TRBV5-6 combines with J gene TRBJ1-6; D is unclear. This CDR3 comprises 14 residues. Germline CDR1 is SGHDT and CDR2 is YYEEEE. The ends were cut back, 1 base at V and 9 bases at J, with 11 bases in the middle. The CDR3 region is CASSLNFRVSPLHF. The CDR3 DNA is TGTGCCAGCAGCTTGAACTTTAGGGTTTCACCCCTCCACTTT.